Sequencing of this T cell receptor (beta chain) was carried out in a study of blood T cell dynamics during melanoma immunotherapy. Noted time point: pre-treatment baseline. Blood was drawn before treatment and at week 3 after checkpoint blockade. Trimming stripped 5 bases from V and 5 bases from J, with 4 bases between. In germline, CDR1 is GTSNPN, CDR2 SVGIG (reference sequence). The CDR3 length is 10 residues. Every bulk PBMC sample received the same 350 ng of DNA. TCRdb keeps only in-frame clones here, not all; method: immunoSEQ multiplex PCR. The sample consists of approximately 6,900 clones, 80% to 85% of them appearing once.

The TCR was taken from a human donor with melanoma. The chain uses TRBV30 and TRBJ1-3; D is unclear. Sample: blood, taken from a patient treated with checkpoint blockade. The CDR3 DNA reads TGTGCCTGGGGTAGAAACACCATATATTTT. Translation gives CAWGRNTIYF. Combining the CDR3 with reference TRBV30 and TRBJ1-3 gives the whole variable domain SQTIHQWPATLVQPVGSPLSLECTVEGTSNPNLYWYRQAAGRGLQLLFYSVGIGQISSEVPQNLSASRPQDRQFILSSKKLLLSDSGFYLCAWGRNTIYFGEGSWLTVV.